One and the same sample provided the 28 T cell receptor beta chains below, sequenced in a study of neurological immune-mediated disorders. Using its own MiXCR run on the 5' RACE reads, TCRdb lists one record per CDR3 protein. The data hold about 50,000 distinct CDR3 sequences, with approximately 15% observed a single time. Sequenced input: PBMCs. The receptors were gathered from a man in his sixties in good health.

This clonotype was picked up many times. The chain uses TRBV5-1 and TRBJ1-5; D is uncertain. Deletions cut 4 bases from V and 0 bases from J, with 5 bases between. Germline V CDR1 and CDR2: SGHRS, YFSETQ. This CDR3 has 13 residues. The CDR3 DNA reads TGCGCCAGCAGCCTAAATAGCAATCAGCCCCAGCATTTT. It yields the protein CASSLNSNQPQHF.

Many counts were recorded for this clonotype. The chain combines TRBV5-1 with TRBJ2-2; D is unclear. Per the germline V gene, CDR1 is SGHRS and CDR2 is YFSETQ. The CDR3 is made up of 12 amino acids. Deletions cut 5 bases from V and 4 bases from J, with 6 bases between. CDR3 coding DNA: TGCGCCAGCAGGGGCGGCACCGGGGAGCTGTTTTTT. Protein sequence: CASRGGTGELFF.

The rearrangement joins TRBV25-1 to TRBJ2-5; the D gene is possibly TRBD2 (6 bases). Trimming pared 5 bases from V and 5 bases from J, leaving 15 bases between. Germline values: CDR1 MGHDK, CDR2 SYGVNS. The CDR3 loop spans 14 amino acids. This chain's CDR3 is CASSPTRLGETQYF. CDR3 DNA: TGTGCCAGCAGTCCCACCCGACTAGGGGAGACCCAGTACTTC.

V gene TRBV15 combines with J gene TRBJ2-5; D remains ambiguous. This CDR3 region has 13 residues. The V end was cut by 0 bases, the J end by 5 bases, with 7 bases between. Germline V gene data show CDR1 as LNHNV and CDR2 as YYDKDF (reference sequence). Written as DNA, the CDR3 is TGTGCCACCAGCAGAGATCTCAGCGAGACCCAGTACTTC. Encoded protein: CATSRDLSETQYF.

There are many counts of this clonotype. This chain joins TRBV5-1 and TRBJ2-7; no clear D. V lost 6 bases, J lost 2 bases, and 9 bases lay in between. Per germline, CDR1 SGHRS and CDR2 YFSETQ. This CDR3 region has 12 residues. CDR3: CASIVGPYEQYF. In DNA, the CDR3 is TGCGCCAGCATTGTGGGTCCCTACGAGCAGTACTTC.

This clonotype came up many times. The J gene is TRBJ1-5, the V gene TRBV24-1; D remains unclear. The CDR3 extends over 15 amino acids. V was cut by 4 bases and J by 4 bases, with 13 bases left in between. CDR1 and CDR2 (germline): KGHDR, SFDVKD. The CDR3 nucleotides read TGTGCCACCAGTGAACGCGGCGGGCCAAATCAGCCCCAGCATTTT. Translated, it gives CATSERGGPNQPQHF.

Ten or more counts support this clonotype. This sequence joins TRBV5-1 and TRBJ2-5, with TRBD2 as a possible D gene (6 bases). There are 15 residues in the CDR3. The V end lost 6 bases, the J end lost 1 base, and 16 bases lay between the germline ends. Germline V CDR1 and CDR2: SGHRS, YFSETQ. The CDR3 sequence: CASTAGRLSQETQYF. In DNA form, the CDR3 reads TGCGCCAGCACCGCGGGGAGACTTTCCCAAGAGACCCAGTACTTC.

This clonotype was recorded at least ten times. The chain combines TRBV28 with TRBJ1-5, with 7 bases identical to TRBD1. Trimming removed 1 base from V and 5 bases from J; junction bases left unmatched: 14. This CDR3 contains 18 residues. The V gene's germline CDR1 is MDHEN and CDR2 SYDVKM. CDR3 DNA: TGTGCCAGCAGTTTATCCTCCGACAGGGAGTCCCTTCATCAGCCCCAGCATTTT. Translated, it gives CASSLSSDRESLHQPQHF.

To note about this clonotype: One junction end disagrees with the germline gene, perhaps due to a read error. This rearrangement joins TRBV14 to TRBJ2-1; D is perhaps TRBD2 (5 bases). This CDR3 contains 13 residues. From germline, CDR1 is SGHDN and CDR2 FVKESK. The CDR3 here is CAISRSQRNEQFF. CDR3 nucleotides: TGTGCCATCAGCCGGAGCCAGCGGAATGAGCAGTTCTTC.

The sample holds many counts of this clonotype. The rearrangement links TRBV7-8 to TRBJ2-4, with 9 bases aligning to TRBD1. This CDR3 is 15 amino acids long. The V gene end was trimmed by 5 bases and the J gene end by 9 bases; junction bases not matched to a gene: 11. Germline V gene data show CDR1 as SGHVS and CDR2 as FQNEAQ. The CDR3 is CASSPPGTGKGIQYF. CDR3 DNA sequence: TGTGCCAGCAGCCCTCCCGGGACAGGGAAAGGCATTCAGTACTTC.

This clonotype was recorded many times. Since a much larger clone is just one base distant, this may be a read error. The V call is TRBV5-1, the J call TRBJ1-1, with 7 bases aligning to TRBD1. CDR1 and CDR2 from the germline V gene are SGHRS and YFSETQ. The CDR3 has 13 amino acids. The junction had 1 base not matched to a gene; V was cut back by 2 bases and J by 3 bases. This CDR3 reads CASSFQGDTEAFF. CDR3 nucleotides: TGCGCCAGCAGCTTTCAGGGGGACACTGAAGCTTTCTTT.

This clonotype showed up many times. The V call is TRBV10-3, the J call TRBJ2-6, with D maybe TRBD1 (6 bases). The CDR3 is 16 amino acids. Germline lookup yields CDR1 ENHRY and CDR2 SYGVKD. Trimming stripped 0 bases from V and 4 bases from J, with 10 bases between. As DNA, the CDR3 is TGTGCCATCAGTGAGTCAGGGGGTACCGGGGCCAACGTCCTGACTTTC. Its translation is CAISESGGTGANVLTF.

This clonotype came up many times. The chain uses TRBV29-1 and TRBJ2-5; D ambiguous. The CDR3 has 11 residues. In germline, CDR1 is SQVTM, CDR2 ANQGSEA. Trimming left V 4 bases short and J 2 bases short, with 5 bases between. CDR3 bases: TGCAGCGTTGGACCTCAAGAGACCCAGTACTTC. This sequence encodes CSVGPQETQYF.

In its sample, this clonotype was seen many times. The chain couples TRBV28 to TRBJ2-1; 8 nucleotides match TRBD1. J lost 8 bases, V lost 6 bases, and 3 bases had no gene match. This CDR3 spans 12 amino acids. Germline-derived CDR1 and CDR2 are MDHEN and SYDVKM. The CDR3 protein is CASSSDRDEQFF. The CDR3 bases are TGTGCCAGCAGCTCGGACAGGGATGAGCAGTTCTTC.

This clonotype was recorded many times. V and J are TRBV21-1 and TRBJ2-1; the DNA was not compared with TRBD1, the D call given in the table. TRBV21-1 is annotated as a pseudogene. The CDR3 has 14 residues. The CDR3 loop is CASSKGGRWTEQFF. The CDR3 DNA reads as TGTGCCAGCAGCAAAGGGGGCAGGTGGACTGAGCAGTTCTTC.

This clonotype was seen ten or more times. The chain uses TRBV10-3 and TRBJ2-7; 7 bases map to TRBD1. CDR1 and CDR2 from the germline V gene are ENHRY and SYGVKD. This CDR3 region has 15 residues. Losses at the gene ends were 5 bases for V and 4 bases for J; bases not matched to a gene: 11. The DNA for the CDR3 is TGTGCCATCAGTTCGGGACAGCTATTTGGGTACGAGCAGTACTTC. It encodes CAISSGQLFGYEQYF.

The V and J genes are TRBV20-1 and TRBJ2-7, with 9 bases identical to TRBD1. Per the germline V gene, CDR1 is DFQATT and CDR2 is SNEGSKA (reference sequence). CDR3 size: 16 residues. The J segment lost 4 bases and the V segment lost 1 base, leaving 11 bases of the junction unmatched. The CDR3 DNA follows: TGCAGTGCTAGAGGACCTCGGACAGGGGTTTGGTACGAGCAGTACTTC. Translated, it gives CSARGPRTGVWYEQYF.

In the case of this clonotype: It is unclear where the CDR3 begins or ends on the DNA, so no DNA is shown, and the CDR3 is as TCRdb lists it. This rearrangement joins TRBV5-5 to TRBJ1-1. The germline V gene has CDR1 SGHKS and CDR2 YYEKEE (reference sequence). The CDR3 has 24 residues if both end residues are counted. CDR3 sequence reads: CASSLTSSGPYYEQYFGPGTEAFF.

At least ten counts were recorded for this clonotype. The J gene is TRBJ2-1, the V gene TRBV7-9, with 8 bases that match TRBD2. J was trimmed by 7 bases and V by 9 bases; bases with no gene match: 26. CDR3 length equals 19 residues. Germline CDR1 is SEHNR and CDR2 is FQNEAQ (reference sequence). This chain's CDR3 is CASQGERWTSRSRRNEQFF. The DNA for the CDR3 is TGTGCCAGTCAAGGGGAACGTTGGACTAGCAGGAGTAGGAGGAATGAGCAGTTCTTC.

This clonotype was detected only a few times. V is TRBV5-1 and J is TRBJ2-3; D is undetermined. The CDR3 has 15 amino acids. Trimming shortened V by 0 bases and J by 1 base, and 9 bases separated the two germline ends. Germline CDR1 is SGHRS and CDR2 is YFSETQ. The CDR3 nucleotides are TGCGCCAGCAGCTTGGACGGCGTGCGCACAGATACGCAGTATTTT. Encoded protein: CASSLDGVRTDTQYF. The full variable domain, completed using reference TRBV5-1 and TRBJ2-3, is KAGVTQTPRYLIKTRGQQVTLSCSPISGHRSVSWYQQTPGQGLQFLFEYFSETQRNKGNFPGRFSGRQFSNSRSEMNVSTLELGDSALYLCASSLDGVRTDTQYFGPGTRLTVL.

This clonotype was found once. The junction departs from the called germline gene at one end, perhaps through a read error. The rearrangement joins TRBV12-3 or TRBV12-4 to TRBJ2-1; the D gene is possibly TRBD1 (6 bases). This CDR3 contains 15 residues. The CDR3 here is CASSSSTGPPGERFF. The CDR3 DNA is TGTGCCAGCAGTTCGAGTACAGGGCCTCCTGGTGAGCGGTTCTTC.

This clonotype is classed as medium-sized. This rearrangement joins TRBV4-3 to TRBJ1-2; D might be TRBD1 (6 bases). Trimming left V 0 bases short and J 5 bases short, with 13 bases between. CDR3 length: 15 residues. Germline V CDR1 and CDR2: LGHNA, YSLEER. CDR3 residues: CASSQELGQQYGYTF. CDR3 DNA sequence: TGCGCCAGCAGCCAAGAGCTAGGACAGCAGTATGGCTACACCTTC.

At least ten counts were recorded for this clonotype. The V call is TRBV6-2 or TRBV6-3, the J call TRBJ1-1, with 7 nucleotides matching TRBD1. Germline V lookup: CDR1 MNHEY, CDR2 SVGEGT. The CDR3 is made up of 19 amino acids. The V segment lost 2 bases and the J segment 1 base; nucleotides outside the gene matches: 16. CDR3 in amino acids: CASSYNYGRGNLENTEAFF. The CDR3 DNA reads TGTGCCAGCAGTTACAACTACGGCAGGGGGAATTTGGAGAACACTGAAGCTTTCTTT.

This clonotype was recorded many times. The genes are TRBV7-8 and TRBJ2-7; 7 bases are shared with TRBD1. The trim removed 3 bases at V and 0 bases at J, leaving 5 bases unmatched. This CDR3 comprises 15 residues. Germline V gene lookup returns CDR1 SGHVS and CDR2 FQNEAQ. CDR3 loop: CASSFEQGSSYEQYF. Written as DNA, the CDR3 is TGTGCCAGCAGCTTCGAACAGGGGAGCTCCTACGAGCAGTACTTC.

This clonotype was recorded many times. The CDR3 sequence: CAWSLGGDTEAFF. The CDR3 bases are TGTGCCTGGAGTCTGGGGGGAGACACTGAAGCTTTCTTT. The chain carries TRBV30 and TRBJ1-1; perhaps TRBD1 as D (5 bases). CDR3 size: 13 residues. The germline CDR1 and CDR2 sequences are GTSNPN and SVGIG (reference sequence). V lost 2 bases and J 3 bases, leaving 10 bases between the germline ends.

As for this clonotype: One base away lies a much larger clone, so this may be a sequencing read error. The chain's CDR3 is CASRSHGAGANALTF. As DNA, the CDR3 is TGTGCCAGCAGGTCCCACGGGGCTGGGGCCAACGCCCTGACTTTC. The V gene is TRBV28, the J gene TRBJ2-6; D is possibly TRBD1 or TRBD2 (5 bases each). The germline gives CDR1 MDHEN, CDR2 SYDVKM. The CDR3 runs to 15 residues.

This clonotype was observed many times. The rearrangement links TRBV7-2 to TRBJ1-1; 7 bases are a match to TRBD1. V lost 5 bases and J lost 5; bases outside the gene matches: 11. CDR3 size: 15 residues. Germline CDR1 is SGHTA and CDR2 is FQGNSA. The CDR3 sequence is CASSTGQPGGTEAFF. CDR3 nucleotides: TGTGCCAGCAGCACGGGACAGCCAGGGGGGACTGAAGCTTTCTTT.

This clonotype occurred many times. This sequence joins TRBV20-1 and TRBJ1-2; 10 bases are a match to TRBD1. Germline lookup yields CDR1 DFQATT and CDR2 SNEGSKA (reference sequence). After removal of 4 bases from V and 6 bases from J, the junction contained 14 bases not matched to a gene. The CDR3 has 16 amino acids. The CDR3 bases are TGCAGTGCTATTTTTGAGACAGGGGGCCCCTCTGATGGCTACACCTTC. It codes for CSAIFETGGPSDGYTF.